The 21 T cell receptor beta chains listed next were all sequenced from one sample in a study of blood T cell repertoires in COVID-19. Repertoires were generated with immunoSEQ multiplex PCR, while TCRdb's copy carries only in-frame clones and drops some. The sample has about 68,000 clones, around 80% seen once. Sequenced: peripheral blood. These receptors were taken from a human donor in a cohort sampled during active COVID-19.

This clone occurred many times. The chain couples TRBV5-1 to TRBJ1-4; D remains ambiguous. V lost 1 base, J lost 3 bases, and 7 bases lay in between. The CDR3 runs to 14 residues. CDR1 and CDR2 from the germline V gene are SGHRS and YFSETQ. The CDR3 loop is CASSLNGANEKLFF. The CDR3 DNA reads TGCGCCAGCAGCTTGAACGGGGCTAATGAAAAACTGTTTTTT.

The count of this clone is one. V gene TRBV12-3 or TRBV12-4 combines with J gene TRBJ2-1, with no clear D. V was shortened by 1 base and J by 7 bases, with 8 bases between the two germline ends. The CDR3 contains 13 residues. The CDR3 DNA follows: TGTGCCAGCAGTTTAGGTGTCGTAAATGAGCAGTTCTTC. This codes for CASSLGVVNEQFF.

The chain carries TRBV15 and TRBJ1-1, with TRBD1 matching 8 bases. Germline loops: CDR1 LNHNV, CDR2 YYDKDF (reference sequence). This CDR3 has 15 residues. V lost 2 bases, J lost 0 bases, and 2 bases stayed unmatched. DNA for the CDR3: TGTGCCACCAGCAGATCGACAGGGGTGAACACTGAAGCTTTCTTT. This codes for CATSRSTGVNTEAFF.

The chain has TRBV6-5 and TRBJ2-1; tentative D call: TRBD1 (6 bases). The V end was cut by 6 bases, the J end by 10 bases, with 13 bases between. The CDR3 loop spans 12 amino acids. Germline V CDR1 and CDR2: MNHEY, SVGAGI. The CDR3 loop is CASRTGTREQFF. CDR3 sequence (DNA): TGTGCCAGCAGAACCGGGACACGCGAGCAGTTCTTC.

The chain has TRBV7-2 and TRBJ2-1, with 7 bases identical to TRBD2. The germline V gene has CDR1 SGHTA and CDR2 FQGNSA. J lost 3 bases, V lost 0 bases, and 2 bases had no gene match. There are 15 residues in the CDR3. CDR3: CASSLAGGNYNEQFF. CDR3 coding DNA: TGTGCCAGCAGCTTAGCGGGGGGGAACTACAATGAGCAGTTCTTC.

The V and J genes are TRBV27 and TRBJ1-4; TRBD1 agrees at 7 bases. Trimming cost V 5 bases and J 4 bases; bases outside gene matches: 7. This CDR3 is 15 amino acids long. Per germline, CDR1 MNHEY and CDR2 SMNVEV (reference sequence). CDR3 bases: TGTGCCAGCAGTACCCGGACAGGAGGTAATGAAAAACTGTTTTTT. Translated, it gives CASSTRTGGNEKLFF.

This clone has just a few counts. The rearrangement links TRBV28 to TRBJ2-1; no firm D call. The CDR3 contains 18 residues. Germline-derived CDR1 and CDR2 are MDHEN and SYDVKM. V lost 5 bases and J lost 1, with 21 bases in between. CDR3 sequence reads: CASSPLRRLPSSYNEQFF. In DNA form, the CDR3 reads TGTGCCAGCAGTCCTCTAAGGAGATTACCCTCATCCTACAATGAGCAGTTCTTC.

This chain joins TRBV21-1 and TRBJ2-7; the table calls TRBD2, which could not be checked here. TRBV21-1 represents a pseudogene. The CDR3 loop spans 18 amino acids. The CDR3 nucleotides read TGTGCCAGCAGCTCCCCCGGGACTAGCCACCTTCGCTCCTACGAGCAGTACTTC. Amino acids: CASSSPGTSHLRSYEQYF.

This chain uses TRBV5-4 with TRBJ2-5, with 7 nucleotides matching TRBD1. V lost 4 bases, J lost 0 bases, and 3 bases stayed unmatched. The CDR3 runs to 14 residues. Germline assignment: CDR1 SGHNT and CDR2 YYREEE (reference sequence). CDR3 sequence: CASSLGTDQETQYF. In DNA form, the CDR3 reads TGTGCCAGCAGCCTAGGGACAGACCAAGAGACCCAGTACTTC. Using reference TRBV5-4 and TRBJ2-5 for the parts outside the CDR3, the full variable domain is ETGVTQSPTHLIKTRGQQVTLRCSSQSGHNTVSWYQQALGQGPQFIFQYYREEENGRGNFPPRFSGLQFPNYSSELNVNALELDDSALYLCASSLGTDQETQYFGPGTRLLVL.

This rearrangement joins TRBV28 to TRBJ2-4; TRBD1 matches at 8 bases. V dropped 7 bases and J dropped 2; count of bases not matched to a gene: 7. Germline values: CDR1 MDHEN, CDR2 SYDVKM. This CDR3 comprises 15 residues. The CDR3 reads CASIAGGSSKNIQYF. The CDR3 bases are TGTGCCAGCATCGCAGGGGGCTCTTCCAAAAACATTCAGTACTTC.

The genes are TRBV14 and TRBJ1-1, with TRBD1 matching 7 bases. The ends lost 3 bases at V and 6 bases at J; junction bases unmatched: 7. Germline CDR1 is SGHDN and CDR2 is FVKESK. This CDR3 comprises 14 residues. The CDR3 DNA reads TGTGCCAGCAGCCAGCAAGGACAGGTGGCTGAAGCTTTCTTT. Translating it yields CASSQQGQVAEAFF.

A few counts support this clone. The chain joins TRBV6-2 or TRBV6-3 to TRBJ2-1, with 14 bases matching TRBD2. CDR1 MNHEY and CDR2 SVGEGT come from the germline V gene. The V and J ends lost 5 bases and 9 bases, in that order; junction bases with no gene match: 6. This CDR3 contains 15 residues. CDR3 nucleotide sequence: TGTGCCAGCAGTGATCCGGGACTAGCGGGAGTTGAGCAGTTCTTC. Its protein is CASSDPGLAGVEQFF.

The rearrangement links TRBV6-5 to TRBJ2-3, with a possible D match to TRBD1 (6 bases). CDR1 and CDR2 (germline): MNHEY, SVGAGI. CDR3 length equals 14 residues. Trimming stripped 6 bases from V and 1 base from J, with 11 bases between. The CDR3 protein is CASSHAGGTDTQYF. In DNA, the CDR3 is TGTGCCAGCAGCCACGCAGGGGGCACAGATACGCAGTATTTT.

The chain combines TRBV10-3 with TRBJ2-1; 8 bases line up with TRBD1. Per germline, CDR1 ENHRY and CDR2 SYGVKD. Losses at the gene ends were 0 bases for V and 3 bases for J; bases not matched to a gene: 7. CDR3 length: 17 amino acids. The CDR3 DNA is TGTGCCATCAGTGAGTCGAACGGACAGGGAAGCTACAATGAGCAGTTCTTC. It codes for CAISESNGQGSYNEQFF.

The chain recombines TRBV20-1 with TRBJ1-5; no clear D gene. CDR3 length: 14 amino acids. CDR1 is DFQATT and CDR2 is SNEGSKA in the germline V gene (reference sequence). V dropped 3 bases and J dropped 4 bases, with 13 bases sitting between them. The CDR3 DNA reads TGCAGTGCTAGTTCACAGTCTGGAAATCAGCCCCAGCATTTT. Protein: CSASSQSGNQPQHF.

This rearrangement joins TRBV28 to TRBJ1-1; unclear D gene. The CDR3 runs 13 residues. Looked up from germline, CDR1 is MDHEN and CDR2 is SYDVKM. Trimming removed 6 bases at V and 3 bases at J, with 11 bases between. The chain's CDR3 is CASSPPVDTEAFF. The CDR3 DNA reads as TGTGCCAGCAGCCCCCCCGTTGACACTGAAGCTTTCTTT.

The genes are TRBV19 and TRBJ1-6; 7 bases match TRBD1. Germline V gives CDR1 LNHDA, CDR2 SQIVND (reference sequence). The CDR3 has 14 amino acids. Trimming took 3 bases from V and 14 from J; bases not matched to a gene: 10. Written as DNA, the CDR3 is TGTGCCAGTAGTATGCGTCAGGCCCAGGGGGCCCTCCACTTT. It yields the protein CASSMRQAQGALHF.

This chain connects TRBV30 to TRBJ1-1; D might be TRBD1 (6 bases). Looked up from germline, CDR1 is GTSNPN and CDR2 is SVGIG (reference sequence). V lost 5 bases to trimming and J lost 5 bases, with 24 bases between them. The CDR3 contains 16 residues. Written as DNA, the CDR3 is TGTGCCTGGCTTAACCGGGACACGGGGGGGGTGACTGAAGCTTTCTTT. Protein: CAWLNRDTGGVTEAFF.

The genes are TRBV4-2 and TRBJ2-2, with 8 bases identical to TRBD1. The germline V gene encodes CDR1 LGHNA and CDR2 YNFKEQ. This CDR3 is 17 amino acids long. The trim removed 3 bases at V and 6 bases at J, leaving 12 bases unmatched. The CDR3 coding sequence is TGTGCCAGCAGCCAGGAGTCTGGACAGGGAACGGCCGGGGAGCTGTTTTTT. Translation: CASSQESGQGTAGELFF.

V usage is TRBV7-9 and J usage is TRBJ2-5; D gene ambiguous. The CDR3 has 12 residues. Germline CDR1 and CDR2: SEHNR and FQNEAQ (reference sequence). The germline V and J ends were trimmed by 5 bases and 5 bases, with 9 bases remaining between them. CDR3 DNA sequence: TGTGCCAGCAGCGTGCTACTGGAGACCCAGTACTTC. This codes for CASSVLLETQYF.

V is TRBV5-1 and J is TRBJ2-1; 7 nucleotides align to TRBD2. CDR1 SGHRS and CDR2 YFSETQ come from the germline V gene. The CDR3 length is 16 residues. V lost 4 bases and J lost 0; bases outside the gene matches: 7. The CDR3 DNA follows: TGCGCCAGCAGCATGGCGCGGGGGAGCTCCTACAATGAGCAGTTCTTC. Translation gives CASSMARGSSYNEQFF.